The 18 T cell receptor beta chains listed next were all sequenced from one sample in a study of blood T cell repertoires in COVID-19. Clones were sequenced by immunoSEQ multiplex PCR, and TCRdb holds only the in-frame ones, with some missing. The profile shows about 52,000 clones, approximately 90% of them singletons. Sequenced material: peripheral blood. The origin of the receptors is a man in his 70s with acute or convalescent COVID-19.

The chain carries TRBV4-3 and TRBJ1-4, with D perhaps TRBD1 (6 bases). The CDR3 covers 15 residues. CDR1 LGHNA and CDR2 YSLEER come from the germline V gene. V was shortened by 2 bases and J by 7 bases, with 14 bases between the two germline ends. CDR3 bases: TGCGCCAGCAGCCAACGAGGGGGGGCGAGTGAAAAACTGTTTTTT. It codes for CASSQRGGASEKLFF.

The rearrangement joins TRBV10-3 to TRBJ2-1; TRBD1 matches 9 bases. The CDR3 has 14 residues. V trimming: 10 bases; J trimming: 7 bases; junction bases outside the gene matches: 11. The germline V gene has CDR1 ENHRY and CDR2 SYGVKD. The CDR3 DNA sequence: TGTGCCACATCAAGGGGACAGGGCTGGAATGAGCAGTTCTTC. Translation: CATSRGQGWNEQFF.

The chain's CDR3 is CASSTRRGANTGELFF. DNA of the CDR3: TGTGCCAGCAGTACTCGTCGGGGGGCGAACACCGGGGAGCTGTTTTTT. The rearrangement joins TRBV6-2 or TRBV6-3 to TRBJ2-2, with 7 bases identical to TRBD2. CDR3 length: 16 residues. Per the germline V gene, CDR1 is MNHEY and CDR2 is SVGEGT. With 5 bases clipped from V and 0 bases from J, the junction kept 6 bases outside the gene matches.

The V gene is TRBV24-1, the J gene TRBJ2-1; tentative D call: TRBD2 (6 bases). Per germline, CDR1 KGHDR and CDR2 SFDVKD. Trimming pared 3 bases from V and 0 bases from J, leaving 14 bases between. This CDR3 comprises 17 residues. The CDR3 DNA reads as TGTGCCACCAGTGATCCACCGGGACTGAGCTCCTACAATGAGCAGTTCTTC. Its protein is CATSDPPGLSSYNEQFF.

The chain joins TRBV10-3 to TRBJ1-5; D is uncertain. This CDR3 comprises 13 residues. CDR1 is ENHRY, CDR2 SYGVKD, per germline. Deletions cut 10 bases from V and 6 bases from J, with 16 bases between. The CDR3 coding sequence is TGTGCCACCGAGGCGAGGGCTGGTCAGCCCCAGCATTTT. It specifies CATEARAGQPQHF.

In DNA, the CDR3 is TGTGCCAGCTCACCGACGAAGGGGACAGATACGCAGTATTTT. It encodes CASSPTKGTDTQYF. The chain is built from TRBV18 and TRBJ2-3, with D perhaps TRBD1 (5 bases). From germline, CDR1 is KGHSH and CDR2 LQKENI. Trimming took 3 bases from V and 3 from J, leaving 10 bases between them. This CDR3 contains 14 residues.

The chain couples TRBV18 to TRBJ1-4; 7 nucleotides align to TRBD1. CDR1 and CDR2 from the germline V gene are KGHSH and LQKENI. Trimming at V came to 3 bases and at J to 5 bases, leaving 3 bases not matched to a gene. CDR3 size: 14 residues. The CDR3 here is CASSPETGNEKLFF. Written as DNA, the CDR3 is TGTGCCAGCTCACCCGAGACAGGGAATGAAAAACTGTTTTTT. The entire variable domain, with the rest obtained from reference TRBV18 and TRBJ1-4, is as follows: NAGVMQNPRHLVRRRGQEARLRCSPMKGHSHVYWYRQLPEEGLKFMVYLQKENIIDESGMPKERFSAEFPKEGPSILRIQQVVRGDSAAYFCASSPETGNEKLFFGSGTQLSVL.

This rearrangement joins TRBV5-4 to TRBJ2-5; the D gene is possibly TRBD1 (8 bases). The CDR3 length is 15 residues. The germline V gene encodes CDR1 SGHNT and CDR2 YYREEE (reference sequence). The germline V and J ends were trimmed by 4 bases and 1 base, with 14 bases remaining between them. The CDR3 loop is CASSPGGGGQETQYF. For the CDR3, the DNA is TGTGCCAGCAGCCCAGGGGGCGGGGGCCAAGAGACCCAGTACTTC.

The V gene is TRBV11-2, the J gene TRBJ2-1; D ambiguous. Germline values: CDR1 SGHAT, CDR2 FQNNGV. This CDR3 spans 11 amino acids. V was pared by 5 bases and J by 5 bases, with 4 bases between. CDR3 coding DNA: TGTGCCAGCAGCACGGACAATGAGCAGTTCTTC. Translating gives CASSTDNEQFF.

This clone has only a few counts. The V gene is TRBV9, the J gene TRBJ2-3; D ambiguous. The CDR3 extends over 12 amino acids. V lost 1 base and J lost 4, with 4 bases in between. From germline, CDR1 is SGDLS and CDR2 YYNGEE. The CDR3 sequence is CASSVSADTQYF. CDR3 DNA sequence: TGTGCCAGCAGCGTAAGCGCAGATACGCAGTATTTT.

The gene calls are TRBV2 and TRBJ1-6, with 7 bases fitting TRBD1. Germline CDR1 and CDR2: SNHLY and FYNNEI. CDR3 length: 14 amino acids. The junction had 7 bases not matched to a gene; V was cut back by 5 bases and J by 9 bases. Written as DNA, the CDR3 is TGTGCCAGCAGTAGAGACAGGGATGTTTCACCCCTCCACTTT. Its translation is CASSRDRDVSPLHF.

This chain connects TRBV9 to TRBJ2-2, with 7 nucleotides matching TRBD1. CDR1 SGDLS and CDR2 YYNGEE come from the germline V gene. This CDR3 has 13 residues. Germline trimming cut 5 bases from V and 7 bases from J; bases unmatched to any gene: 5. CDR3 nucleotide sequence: TGTGCCAGCAGACCAGGGGGATACGGGGAGCTGTTTTTT. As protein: CASRPGGYGELFF.

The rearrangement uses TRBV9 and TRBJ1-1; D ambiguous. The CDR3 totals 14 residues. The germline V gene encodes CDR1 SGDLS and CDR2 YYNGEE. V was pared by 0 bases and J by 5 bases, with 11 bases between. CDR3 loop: CASSVDGLTTEAFF. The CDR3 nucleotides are TGTGCCAGCAGCGTAGACGGGTTAACAACTGAAGCTTTCTTT.

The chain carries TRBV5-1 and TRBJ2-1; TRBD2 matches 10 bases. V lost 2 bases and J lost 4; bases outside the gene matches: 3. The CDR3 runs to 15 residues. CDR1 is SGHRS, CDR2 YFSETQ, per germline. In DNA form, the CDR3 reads TGCGCCAGCAGCTTAACTAGCGGGATATACAATGAGCAGTTCTTC. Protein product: CASSLTSGIYNEQFF.

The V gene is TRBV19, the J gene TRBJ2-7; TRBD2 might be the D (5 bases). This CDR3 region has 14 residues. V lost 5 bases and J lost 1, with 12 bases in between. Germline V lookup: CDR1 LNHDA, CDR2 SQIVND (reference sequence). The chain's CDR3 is CASSRQTGSYEQYF. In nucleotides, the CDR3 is TGTGCCAGTAGTCGTCAGACGGGATCCTACGAGCAGTACTTC.

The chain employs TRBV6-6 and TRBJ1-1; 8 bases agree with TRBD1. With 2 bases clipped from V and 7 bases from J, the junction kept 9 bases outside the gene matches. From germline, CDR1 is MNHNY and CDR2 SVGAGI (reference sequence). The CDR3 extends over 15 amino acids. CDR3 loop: CASSYPYSGGVEAFF. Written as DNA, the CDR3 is TGTGCCAGCAGTTACCCCTATTCAGGGGGCGTTGAAGCTTTCTTT.

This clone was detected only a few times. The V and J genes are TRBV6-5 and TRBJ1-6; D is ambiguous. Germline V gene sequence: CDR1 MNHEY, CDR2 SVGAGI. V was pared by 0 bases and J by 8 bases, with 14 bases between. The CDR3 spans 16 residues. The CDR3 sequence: CASSYSASRRDSPLHF. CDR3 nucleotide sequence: TGTGCCAGCAGTTACTCAGCCTCCCGACGGGATTCACCCCTCCACTTT.

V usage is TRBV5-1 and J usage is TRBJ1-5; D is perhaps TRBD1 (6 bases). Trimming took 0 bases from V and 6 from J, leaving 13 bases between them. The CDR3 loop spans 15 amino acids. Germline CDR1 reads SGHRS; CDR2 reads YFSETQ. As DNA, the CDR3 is TGCGCCAGCAGCTTGGCCGCGGGGGGCGGTCAGCCCCAGCATTTT. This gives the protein CASSLAAGGGQPQHF.